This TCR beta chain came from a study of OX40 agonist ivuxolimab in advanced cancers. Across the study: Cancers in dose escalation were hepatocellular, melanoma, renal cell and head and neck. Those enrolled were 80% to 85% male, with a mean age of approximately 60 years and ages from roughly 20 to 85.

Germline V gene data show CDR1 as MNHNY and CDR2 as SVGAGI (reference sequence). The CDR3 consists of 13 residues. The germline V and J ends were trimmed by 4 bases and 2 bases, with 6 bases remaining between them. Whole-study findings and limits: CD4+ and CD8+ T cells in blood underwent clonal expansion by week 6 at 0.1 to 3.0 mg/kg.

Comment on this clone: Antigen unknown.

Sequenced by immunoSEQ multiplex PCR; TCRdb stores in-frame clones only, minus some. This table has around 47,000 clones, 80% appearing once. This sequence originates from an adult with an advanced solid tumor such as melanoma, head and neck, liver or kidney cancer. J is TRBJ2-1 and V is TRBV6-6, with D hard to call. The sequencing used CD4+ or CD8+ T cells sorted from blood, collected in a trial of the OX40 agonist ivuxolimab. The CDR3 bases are TGTGCCAGCAGTTCCACTACCTACAATGAGCAGTTCTTC. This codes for CASSSTTYNEQFF.